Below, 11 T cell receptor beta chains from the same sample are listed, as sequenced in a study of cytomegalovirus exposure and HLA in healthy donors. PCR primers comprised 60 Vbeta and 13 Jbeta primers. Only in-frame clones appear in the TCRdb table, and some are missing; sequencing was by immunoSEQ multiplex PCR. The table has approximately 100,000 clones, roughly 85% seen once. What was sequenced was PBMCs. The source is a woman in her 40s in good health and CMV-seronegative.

CDR3 in amino acids: CASSLTGDTQYF. The CDR3 DNA sequence: TGTGCCAGCAGTCTCACAGGTGATACGCAGTATTTT. J is TRBJ2-3 and V is TRBV7-2; tentative D call: TRBD1 (5 bases). CDR3 length: 12 amino acids. Trimming removed 6 bases from V and 6 bases from J, with 10 bases in between. Germline V lookup: CDR1 SGHTA, CDR2 FQGNSA.

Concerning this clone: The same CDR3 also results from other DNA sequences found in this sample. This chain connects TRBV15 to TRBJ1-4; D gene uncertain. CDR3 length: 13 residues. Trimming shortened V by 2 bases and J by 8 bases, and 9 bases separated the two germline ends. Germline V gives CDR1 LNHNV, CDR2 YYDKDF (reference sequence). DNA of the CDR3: TGTGCCACCAGCAGACAGAGGGCGGAAAAACTGTTTTTT. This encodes CATSRQRAEKLFF. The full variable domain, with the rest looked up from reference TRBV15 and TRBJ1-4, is DAMVIQNPRYQVTQFGKPVTLSCSQTLNHNVMYWYQQKSSQAPKLLFHYYDKDFNNEADTPDNFQSRRPNTSFCFLDIRSPGLGDTAMYLCATSRQRAEKLFFGSGTQLSVL.

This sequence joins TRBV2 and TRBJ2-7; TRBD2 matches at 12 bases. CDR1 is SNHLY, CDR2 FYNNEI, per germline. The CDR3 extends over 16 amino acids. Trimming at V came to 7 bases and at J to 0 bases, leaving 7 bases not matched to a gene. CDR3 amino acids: CASTLTSGRTSYEQYF. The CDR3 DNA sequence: TGTGCCAGCACCCTAACTAGCGGGAGGACCTCCTACGAGCAGTACTTC. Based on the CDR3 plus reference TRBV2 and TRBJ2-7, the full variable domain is EPEVTQTPSHQVTQMGQEVILRCVPISNHLYFYWYRQILGQKVEFLVSFYNNEISEKSEIFDDQFSVERPDGSNFTLKIRSTKLEDSAMYFCASTLTSGRTSYEQYFGPGTRLTVT.

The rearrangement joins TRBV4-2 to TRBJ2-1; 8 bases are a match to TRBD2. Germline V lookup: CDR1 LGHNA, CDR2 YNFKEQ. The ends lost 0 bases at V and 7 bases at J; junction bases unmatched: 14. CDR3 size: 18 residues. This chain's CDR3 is CASSQEGTGTRVGNEQFF. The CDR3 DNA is TGTGCCAGCAGCCAAGAGGGTACAGGGACTAGGGTGGGGAATGAGCAGTTCTTC.

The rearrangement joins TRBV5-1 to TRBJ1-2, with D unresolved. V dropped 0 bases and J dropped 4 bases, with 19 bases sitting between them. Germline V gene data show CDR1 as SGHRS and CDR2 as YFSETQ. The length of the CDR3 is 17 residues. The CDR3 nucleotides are TGCGCCAGCAGCTTGGCACCCAACCAGCGGGCGGCCTATGGCTACACCTTC. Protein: CASSLAPNQRAAYGYTF.

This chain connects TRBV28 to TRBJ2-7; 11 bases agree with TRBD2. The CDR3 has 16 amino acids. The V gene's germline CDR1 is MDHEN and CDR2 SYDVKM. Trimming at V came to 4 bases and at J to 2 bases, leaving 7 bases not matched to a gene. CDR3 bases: TGTGCCAGCAGTTCAGGACTAGCGGGCCCCCCCTACGAGCAGTACTTC. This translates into CASSSGLAGPPYEQYF.

The CDR3 DNA follows: TGTGCCAGCAGTTTAGGCTACCGGGGTCCTGCTAGCACAGATACGCAGTATTTT. Its protein product is CASSLGYRGPASTDTQYF. The chain carries TRBV28 and TRBJ2-3; the D gene is possibly TRBD2 (5 bases). Germline V gene data show CDR1 as MDHEN and CDR2 as SYDVKM. The CDR3 loop spans 18 amino acids. Between the trimmed V and J ends, which lost 2 bases and 0 bases, there was a span of 18 bases.

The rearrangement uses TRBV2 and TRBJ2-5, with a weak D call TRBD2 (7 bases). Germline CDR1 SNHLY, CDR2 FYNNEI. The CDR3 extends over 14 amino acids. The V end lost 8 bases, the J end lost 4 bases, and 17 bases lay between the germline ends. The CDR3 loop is CASSRGAAGETQYF. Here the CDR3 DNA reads TGTGCCAGCTCCCGGGGGGCGGCTGGAGAGACCCAGTACTTC.

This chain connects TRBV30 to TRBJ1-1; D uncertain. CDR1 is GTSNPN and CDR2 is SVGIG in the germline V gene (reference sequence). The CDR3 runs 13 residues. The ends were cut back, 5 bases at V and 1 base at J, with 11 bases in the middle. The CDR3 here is CAWHPQPNTEAFF. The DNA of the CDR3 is TGTGCCTGGCACCCACAGCCGAACACTGAAGCTTTCTTT.

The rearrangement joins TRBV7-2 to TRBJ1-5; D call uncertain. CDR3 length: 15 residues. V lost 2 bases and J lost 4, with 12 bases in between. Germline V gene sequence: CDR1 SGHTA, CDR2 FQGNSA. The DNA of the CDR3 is TGTGCCAGCAGCTTATCCGGGGTAAAAAATCAGCCCCAGCATTTT. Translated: CASSLSGVKNQPQHF.

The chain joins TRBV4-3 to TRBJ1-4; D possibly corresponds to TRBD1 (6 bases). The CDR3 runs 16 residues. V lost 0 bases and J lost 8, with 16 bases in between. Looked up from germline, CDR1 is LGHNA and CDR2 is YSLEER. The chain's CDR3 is CASSQDGGAEIEKLFF. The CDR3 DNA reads TGCGCCAGCAGCCAAGATGGGGGGGCCGAGATAGAAAAACTGTTTTTT.